A single T cell receptor beta chain is shown here with its context. The record originates from a study of cytomegalovirus exposure and HLA in healthy donors. Germline V gene lookup returns CDR1 SGHTA and CDR2 FQGNSA. The V and J ends lost 2 bases and 10 bases respectively, with 20 bases between them. This CDR3 spans 15 amino acids. A multiplex PCR was run with 60 Vbeta primers and 13 Jbeta primers. Profiling relied on immunoSEQ multiplex PCR, and the TCRdb table lists in-frame clones only, not all of them. The sample carries some 170,000 clones, 70% to 85% recorded once. The gene calls are TRBV7-2 and TRBJ1-1; D might be TRBD1 (6 bases). Source material: PBMCs. The source is a human donor in good health. The CDR3 spells CASSLQGGGAGRAFF. CDR3 nucleotides: TGTGCCAGCAGCTTACAGGGAGGGGGTGCAGGGCGAGCTTTCTTT.